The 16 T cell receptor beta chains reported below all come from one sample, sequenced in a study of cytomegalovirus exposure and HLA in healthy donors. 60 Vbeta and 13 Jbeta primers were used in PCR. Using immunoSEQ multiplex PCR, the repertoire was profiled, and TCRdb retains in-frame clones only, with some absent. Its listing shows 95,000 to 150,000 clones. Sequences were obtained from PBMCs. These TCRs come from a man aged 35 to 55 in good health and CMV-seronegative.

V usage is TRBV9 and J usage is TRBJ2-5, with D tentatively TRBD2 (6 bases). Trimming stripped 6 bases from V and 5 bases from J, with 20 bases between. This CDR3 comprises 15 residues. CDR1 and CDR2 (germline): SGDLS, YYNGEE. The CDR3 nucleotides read TGTGCCAGCACACGGTCTTCCGGGAGAGGGGAGACCCAGTACTTC. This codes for CASTRSSGRGETQYF.

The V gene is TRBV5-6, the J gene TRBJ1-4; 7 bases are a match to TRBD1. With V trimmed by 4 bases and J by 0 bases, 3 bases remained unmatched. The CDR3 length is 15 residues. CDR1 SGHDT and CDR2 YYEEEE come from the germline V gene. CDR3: CASSRTGSTNEKLFF. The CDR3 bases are TGTGCCAGCAGCAGGACAGGTTCAACTAATGAAAAACTGTTTTTT.

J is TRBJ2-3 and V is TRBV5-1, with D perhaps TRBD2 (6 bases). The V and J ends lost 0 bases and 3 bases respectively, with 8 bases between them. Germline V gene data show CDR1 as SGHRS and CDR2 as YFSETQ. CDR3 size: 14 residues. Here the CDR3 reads CASSLGSGTDTQYF. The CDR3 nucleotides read TGCGCCAGCAGCTTGGGAAGCGGGACAGATACGCAGTATTTT.

In DNA, the CDR3 is TGTGCCAGCAGCTTGGCCGAGTCGCCGGAGGGCACTGAAGCTTTCTTT. Residues: CASSLAESPEGTEAFF. The rearrangement joins TRBV5-4 to TRBJ1-1; D uncertain. Trimming removed 0 bases from V and 4 bases from J, with 16 bases in between. This CDR3 has 16 amino acids. CDR1 SGHNT and CDR2 YYREEE come from the germline V gene (reference sequence).

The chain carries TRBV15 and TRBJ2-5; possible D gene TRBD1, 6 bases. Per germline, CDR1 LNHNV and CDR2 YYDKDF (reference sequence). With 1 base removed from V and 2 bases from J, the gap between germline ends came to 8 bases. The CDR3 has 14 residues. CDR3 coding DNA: TGTGCCACCAGCAGAGGACAGGTTCAAGAGACCCAGTACTTC. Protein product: CATSRGQVQETQYF.

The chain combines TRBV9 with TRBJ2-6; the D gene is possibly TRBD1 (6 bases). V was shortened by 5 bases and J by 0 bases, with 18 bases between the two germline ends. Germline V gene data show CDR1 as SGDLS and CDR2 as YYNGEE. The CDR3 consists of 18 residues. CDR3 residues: CASSAEGVSLSGANVLTF. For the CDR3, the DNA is TGTGCCAGCAGTGCCGAGGGGGTCTCCCTCTCTGGGGCCAACGTCCTGACTTTC.

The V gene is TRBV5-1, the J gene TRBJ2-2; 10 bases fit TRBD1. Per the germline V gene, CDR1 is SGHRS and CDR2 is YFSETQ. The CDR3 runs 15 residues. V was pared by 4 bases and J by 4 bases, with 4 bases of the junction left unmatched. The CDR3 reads CASSGGTGVTGELFF. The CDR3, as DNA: TGCGCCAGCAGCGGAGGGACAGGGGTCACCGGGGAGCTGTTTTTT.

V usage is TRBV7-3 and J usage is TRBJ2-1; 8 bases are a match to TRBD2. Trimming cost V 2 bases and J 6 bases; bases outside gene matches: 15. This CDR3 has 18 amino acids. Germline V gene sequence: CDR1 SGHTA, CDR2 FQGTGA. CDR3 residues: CASSLQPPSGRVFNEQFF. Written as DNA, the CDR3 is TGTGCCAGCAGCTTACAACCACCCTCCGGGAGGGTGTTCAATGAGCAGTTCTTC.

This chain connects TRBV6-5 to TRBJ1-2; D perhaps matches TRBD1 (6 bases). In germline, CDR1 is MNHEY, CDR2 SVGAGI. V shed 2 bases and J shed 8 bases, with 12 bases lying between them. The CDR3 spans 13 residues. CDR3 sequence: CASSYGGQDGYTF. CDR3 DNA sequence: TGTGCCAGCAGTTACGGGGGACAAGACGGCTACACCTTC.

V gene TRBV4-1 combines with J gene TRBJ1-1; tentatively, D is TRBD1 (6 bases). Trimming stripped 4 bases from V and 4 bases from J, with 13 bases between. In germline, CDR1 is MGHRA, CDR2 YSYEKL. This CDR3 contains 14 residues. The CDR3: CASSPPTGTTEAFF. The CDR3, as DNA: TGCGCCAGCAGCCCTCCAACAGGGACCACTGAAGCTTTCTTT.

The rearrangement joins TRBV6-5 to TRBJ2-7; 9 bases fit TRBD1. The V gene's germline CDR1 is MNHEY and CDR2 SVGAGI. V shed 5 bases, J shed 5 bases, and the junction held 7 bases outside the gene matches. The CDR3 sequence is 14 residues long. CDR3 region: CASSVGTGIDEQYF. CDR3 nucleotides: TGTGCCAGCAGTGTGGGGACAGGGATCGACGAGCAGTACTTC.

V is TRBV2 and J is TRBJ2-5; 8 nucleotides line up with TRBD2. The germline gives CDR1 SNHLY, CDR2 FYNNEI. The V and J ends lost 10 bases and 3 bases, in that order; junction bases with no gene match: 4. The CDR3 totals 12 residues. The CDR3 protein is CATSAGEETQYF. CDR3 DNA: TGTGCCACTTCAGCGGGGGAAGAGACCCAGTACTTC.

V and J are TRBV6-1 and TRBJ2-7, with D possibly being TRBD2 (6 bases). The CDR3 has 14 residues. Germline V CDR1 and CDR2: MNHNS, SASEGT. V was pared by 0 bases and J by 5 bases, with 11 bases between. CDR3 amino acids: CASSEAGGGNEQYF. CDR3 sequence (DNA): TGTGCCAGCAGTGAAGCGGGGGGTGGGAACGAGCAGTACTTC.

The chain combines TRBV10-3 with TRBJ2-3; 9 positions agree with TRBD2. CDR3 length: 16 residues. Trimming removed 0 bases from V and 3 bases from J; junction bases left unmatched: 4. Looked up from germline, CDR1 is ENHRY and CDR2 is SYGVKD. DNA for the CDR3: TGTGCCATCAGTGAGTCAGGCGGGAGGGCGACAGATACGCAGTATTTT. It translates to CAISESGGRATDTQYF.

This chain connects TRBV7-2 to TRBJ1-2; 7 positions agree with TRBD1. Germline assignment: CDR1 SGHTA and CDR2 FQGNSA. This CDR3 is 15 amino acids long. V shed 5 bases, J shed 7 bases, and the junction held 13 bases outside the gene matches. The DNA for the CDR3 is TGTGCCAGCAGCGTATCTACAGGGACAGCCCTTGGCTACACCTTC. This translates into CASSVSTGTALGYTF.

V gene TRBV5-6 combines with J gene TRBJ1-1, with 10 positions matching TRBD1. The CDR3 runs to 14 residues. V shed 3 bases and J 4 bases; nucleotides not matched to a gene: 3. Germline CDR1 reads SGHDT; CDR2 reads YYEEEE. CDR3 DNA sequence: TGTGCCAGCAGCTACCGGGACAGGGGCACTGAAGCTTTCTTT. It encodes CASSYRDRGTEAFF.